The sample holds a few counts of the clone carrying this T cell receptor beta chain. This sample stems from a study of blood T cell repertoires in COVID-19. V lost 6 bases and J 1 base, leaving 16 bases between the germline ends. The CDR3 spans 16 residues. The germline gives CDR1 SNHLY, CDR2 FYNNEI. Sequencing used immunoSEQ multiplex PCR; TCRdb keeps in-frame clones, though not all of them. The sample contains some 180,000 clones, around 86% of which appear only once. The sample taken for sequencing was peripheral blood. The sequence was obtained from a woman older than 75 with COVID-19, enrolled during active disease. This sequence joins TRBV2 and TRBJ1-5; TRBD1 might be the D (6 bases). CDR3 sequence: CASSPLGRGSNQPQHF. CDR3 DNA sequence: TGTGCCAGCAGCCCCTTGGGCAGGGGAAGCAATCAGCCCCAGCATTTT.